The clone carrying this T cell receptor beta chain was seen many times. Antigen: not known. 5'RACE, which relied on constant-segment primers, yielded TCR alpha and TCR beta cDNA libraries carrying sample barcodes and UMIs. TCRdb recomputed calls from the 5' RACE reads with MiXCR, one row per CDR3 protein. The sample lists approximately 400,000 distinct CDR3 sequences, roughly 24% occurring once. Per the germline V gene, CDR1 is MGHRA and CDR2 is YSYEKL. This CDR3 comprises 16 residues. Trimming cost V 4 bases and J 6 bases; bases outside gene matches: 10. The data derive from a study of T-cell memory formation after mild COVID-19. Background on the study: Largely, TCR clusters stayed within a single donor.

General study results and limits: Contracting clones from day 15 to 85 had balanced CD4/CD8; later expanders favoured CD4+. Shrinking CD4+ clones were chiefly CM and EM; CD8+ ones were chiefly EMRA.

The sequencing input was PBMCs or a T cell subset sorted from them (not recorded which). The chain recombines TRBV4-1 with TRBJ1-5; TRBD1 agrees at 9 bases. This receptor was obtained from an adult woman who had mild COVID-19 (a few samples of this study predate the infection). Cell type and time point are not known. This CDR3 is CASSPFTGGRGQPQHF. CDR3 DNA: TGCGCCAGCAGCCCTTTTACAGGGGGCAGGGGTCAGCCCCAGCATTTT.